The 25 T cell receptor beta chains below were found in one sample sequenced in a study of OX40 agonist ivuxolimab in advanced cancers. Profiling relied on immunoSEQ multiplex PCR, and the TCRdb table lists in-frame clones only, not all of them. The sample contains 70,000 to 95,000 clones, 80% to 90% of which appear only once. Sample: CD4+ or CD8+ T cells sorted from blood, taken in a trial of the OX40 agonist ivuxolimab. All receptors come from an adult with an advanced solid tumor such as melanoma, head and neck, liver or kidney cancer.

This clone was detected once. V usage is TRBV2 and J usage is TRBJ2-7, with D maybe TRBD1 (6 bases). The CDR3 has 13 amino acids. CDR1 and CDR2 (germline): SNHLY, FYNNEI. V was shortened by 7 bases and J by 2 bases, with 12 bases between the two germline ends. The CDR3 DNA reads TGTGCCAGCACCCGGGACACCACCTACGAGCAGTACTTC. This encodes CASTRDTTYEQYF.

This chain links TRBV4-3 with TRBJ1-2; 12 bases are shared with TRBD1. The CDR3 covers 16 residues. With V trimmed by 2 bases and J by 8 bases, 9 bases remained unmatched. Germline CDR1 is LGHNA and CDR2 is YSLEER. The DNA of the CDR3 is TGCGCCAGCAGCCAATCCCCGGGACAGGGGGCGGGAGGCTACACCTTC. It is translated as CASSQSPGQGAGGYTF.

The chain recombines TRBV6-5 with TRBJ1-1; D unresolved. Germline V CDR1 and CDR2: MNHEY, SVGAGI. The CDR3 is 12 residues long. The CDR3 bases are TGTCCTCATCGGTGGCTGAACACTGAAGCTTTCTTT. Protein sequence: CPHRWLNTEAFF.

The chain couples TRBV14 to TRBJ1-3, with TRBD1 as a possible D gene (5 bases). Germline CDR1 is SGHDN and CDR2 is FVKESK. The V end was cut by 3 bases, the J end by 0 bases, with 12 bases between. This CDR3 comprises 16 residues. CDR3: CASSQDRGPSGNTIYF. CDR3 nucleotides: TGTGCCAGCAGCCAGGATAGGGGACCCTCTGGAAACACCATATATTTT.

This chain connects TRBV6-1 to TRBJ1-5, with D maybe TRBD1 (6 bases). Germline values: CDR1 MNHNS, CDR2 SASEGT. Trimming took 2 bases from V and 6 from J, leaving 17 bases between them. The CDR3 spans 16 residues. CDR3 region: CASSERGSRAGQPQHF. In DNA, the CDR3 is TGTGCCAGCAGTGAAAGGGGGTCCAGGGCCGGTCAGCCCCAGCATTTT.

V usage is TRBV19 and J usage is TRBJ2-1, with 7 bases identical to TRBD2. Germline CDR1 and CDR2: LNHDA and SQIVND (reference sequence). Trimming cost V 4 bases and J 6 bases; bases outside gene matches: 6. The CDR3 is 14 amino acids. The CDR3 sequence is CASSSGSTGNEQFF. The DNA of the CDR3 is TGTGCCAGTAGTAGCGGGAGTACGGGCAATGAGCAGTTCTTC.

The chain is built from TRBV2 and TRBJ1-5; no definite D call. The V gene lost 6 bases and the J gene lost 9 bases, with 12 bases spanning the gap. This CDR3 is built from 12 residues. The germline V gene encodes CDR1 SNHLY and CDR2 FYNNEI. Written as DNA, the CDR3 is TGTGCCAGCAGCTCCCAGAGTGGGCCCCAGCATTTT. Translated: CASSSQSGPQHF.

As DNA, the CDR3 is TGCGCCAGCAGTGAGCTAGCTAGTGGGGCCAACGTCCTGACTTTC. Translated: CASSELASGANVLTF. The chain recombines TRBV10-2 with TRBJ2-6, with D maybe TRBD2 (5 bases). Trimming removed 2 bases from V and 3 bases from J, with 8 bases in between. CDR1 and CDR2 from the germline V gene are WSHSY and SAAADI. The CDR3 has 15 residues.

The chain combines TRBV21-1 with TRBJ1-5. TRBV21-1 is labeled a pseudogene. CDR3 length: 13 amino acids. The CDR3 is CASSKDSDQPQHF. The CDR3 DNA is TGTGCCAGCAGCAAAGACAGCGATCAGCCCCAGCATTTT.

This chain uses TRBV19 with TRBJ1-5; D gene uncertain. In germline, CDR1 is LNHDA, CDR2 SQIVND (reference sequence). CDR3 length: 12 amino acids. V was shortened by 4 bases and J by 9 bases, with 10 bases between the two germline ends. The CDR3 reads CASSTSVGPQHF. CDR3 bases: TGTGCCAGTAGTACCTCCGTGGGGCCCCAGCATTTT.

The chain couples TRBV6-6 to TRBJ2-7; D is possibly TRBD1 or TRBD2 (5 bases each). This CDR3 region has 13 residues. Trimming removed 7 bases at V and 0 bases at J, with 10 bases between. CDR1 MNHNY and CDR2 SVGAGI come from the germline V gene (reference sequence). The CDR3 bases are TGTGCCAGCAAGACCGGGACCTCCTACGAGCAGTACTTC. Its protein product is CASKTGTSYEQYF.

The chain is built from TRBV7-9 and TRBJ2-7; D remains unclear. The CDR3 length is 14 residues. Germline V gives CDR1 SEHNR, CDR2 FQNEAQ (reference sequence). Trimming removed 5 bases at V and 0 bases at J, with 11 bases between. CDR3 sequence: CASSPRRSSYEQYF. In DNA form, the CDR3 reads TGTGCCAGCAGCCCCCGAAGGAGCTCCTACGAGCAGTACTTC.

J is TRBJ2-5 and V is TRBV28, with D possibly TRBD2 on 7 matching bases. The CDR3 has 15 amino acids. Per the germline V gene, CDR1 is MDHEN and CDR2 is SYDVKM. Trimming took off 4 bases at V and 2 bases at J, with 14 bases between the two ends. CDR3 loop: CASSWGGGTQETQYF. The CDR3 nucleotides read TGTGCCAGCAGTTGGGGGGGCGGGACTCAAGAGACCCAGTACTTC.

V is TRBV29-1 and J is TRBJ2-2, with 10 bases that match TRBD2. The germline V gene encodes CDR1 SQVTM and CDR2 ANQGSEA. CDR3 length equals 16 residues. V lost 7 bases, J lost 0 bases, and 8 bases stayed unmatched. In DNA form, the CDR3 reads TGCAGCGGCGCGGCTAGCGGGGGCTCGAACACCGGGGAGCTGTTTTTT. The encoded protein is CSGAASGGSNTGELFF.

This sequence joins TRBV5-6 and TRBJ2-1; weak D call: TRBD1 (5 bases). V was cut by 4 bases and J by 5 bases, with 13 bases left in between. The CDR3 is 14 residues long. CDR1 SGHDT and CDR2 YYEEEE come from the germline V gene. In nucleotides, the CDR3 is TGTGCCAGCAGCCCCCCAGACAGCAACAATGAGCAGTTCTTC. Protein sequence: CASSPPDSNNEQFF.

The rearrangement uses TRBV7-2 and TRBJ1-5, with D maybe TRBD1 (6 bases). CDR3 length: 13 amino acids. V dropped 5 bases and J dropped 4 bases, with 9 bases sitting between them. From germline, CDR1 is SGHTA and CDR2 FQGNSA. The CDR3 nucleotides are TGTGCCAGCAGCCGGGACAAAAATCAGCCCCAGCATTTT. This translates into CASSRDKNQPQHF.

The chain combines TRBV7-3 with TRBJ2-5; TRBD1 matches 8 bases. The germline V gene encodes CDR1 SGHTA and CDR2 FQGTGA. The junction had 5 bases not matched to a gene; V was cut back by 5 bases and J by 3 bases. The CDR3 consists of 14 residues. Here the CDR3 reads CASSTSDREETQYF. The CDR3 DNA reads TGTGCCAGCAGCACTTCGGACAGGGAAGAGACCCAGTACTTC. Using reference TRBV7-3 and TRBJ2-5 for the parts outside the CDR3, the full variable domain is GAGVSQTPSNKVTEKGKYVELRCDPISGHTALYWYRQSLGQGPEFLIYFQGTGAADDSGLPNDRFFAVRPEGSVSTLKIQRTERGDSAVYLCASSTSDREETQYFGPGTRLLVL.

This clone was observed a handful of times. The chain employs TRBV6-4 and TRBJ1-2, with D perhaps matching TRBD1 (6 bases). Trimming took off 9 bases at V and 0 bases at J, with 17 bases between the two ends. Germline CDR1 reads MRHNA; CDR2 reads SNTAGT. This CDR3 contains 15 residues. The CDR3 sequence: CARVLGGEANYGYTF. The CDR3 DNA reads TGTGCCAGGGTTCTGGGGGGCGAGGCTAACTATGGCTACACCTTC.

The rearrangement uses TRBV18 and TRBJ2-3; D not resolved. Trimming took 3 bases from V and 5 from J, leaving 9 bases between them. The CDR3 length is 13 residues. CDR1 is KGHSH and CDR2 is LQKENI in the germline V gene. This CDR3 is CASSPPSVDTQYF. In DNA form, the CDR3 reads TGTGCCAGCTCACCGCCTTCAGTAGATACGCAGTATTTT.

The CDR3 loop is CASSNPGKASEQYF. CDR3 nucleotide sequence: TGTGCCAGCAGCAATCCCGGGAAGGCAAGTGAGCAGTACTTC. V is TRBV27 and J is TRBJ2-7; D is perhaps TRBD2 (5 bases). V was clipped by 6 bases and J by 7 bases, with 19 bases between them. CDR3 length: 14 amino acids. CDR1 and CDR2 from the germline V gene are MNHEY and SMNVEV (reference sequence).

The DNA for the CDR3 is TGTGCCAGCAGAGATACAGGGGGCCCACCCTACGAGCAGTACTTC. As protein: CASRDTGGPPYEQYF. The chain has TRBV28 and TRBJ2-7; 9 bases line up with TRBD1. CDR3 length: 15 amino acids. Germline values: CDR1 MDHEN, CDR2 SYDVKM. V lost 6 bases, J lost 2 bases, and 8 bases stayed unmatched.

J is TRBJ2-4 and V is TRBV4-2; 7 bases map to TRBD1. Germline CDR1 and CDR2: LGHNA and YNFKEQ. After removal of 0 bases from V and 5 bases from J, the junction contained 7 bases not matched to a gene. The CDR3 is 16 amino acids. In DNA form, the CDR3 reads TGTGCCAGCAGCCAAGACCCCGGACAGGCTGAAAACATTCAGTACTTC. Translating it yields CASSQDPGQAENIQYF.

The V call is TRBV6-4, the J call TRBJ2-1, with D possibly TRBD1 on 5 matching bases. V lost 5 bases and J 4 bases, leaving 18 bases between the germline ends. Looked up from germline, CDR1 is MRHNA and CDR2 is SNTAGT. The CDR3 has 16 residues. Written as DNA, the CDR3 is TGTGCCAGCAGTCAAAGCAGGGTAGGACCTTACAATGAGCAGTTCTTC. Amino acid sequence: CASSQSRVGPYNEQFF.

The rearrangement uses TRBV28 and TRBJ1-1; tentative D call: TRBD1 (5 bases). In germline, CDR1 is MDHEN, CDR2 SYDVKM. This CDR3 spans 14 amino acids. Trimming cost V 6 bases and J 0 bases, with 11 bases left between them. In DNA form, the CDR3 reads TGTGCCAGCAGGTCGGGGACCGTGAACACTGAAGCTTTCTTT. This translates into CASRSGTVNTEAFF.

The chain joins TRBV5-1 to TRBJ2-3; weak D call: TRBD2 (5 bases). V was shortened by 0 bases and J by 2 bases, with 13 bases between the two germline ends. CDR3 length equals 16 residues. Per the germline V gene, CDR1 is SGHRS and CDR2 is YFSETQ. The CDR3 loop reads CASSLGSTSVTDTQYF. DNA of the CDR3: TGCGCCAGCAGCTTGGGTTCCACTAGTGTCACAGATACGCAGTATTTT.